The TCR beta chain under discussion was sequenced for a study of CD8 T cells in Susac syndrome. CDR3 length: 15 residues. The trim removed 3 bases at V and 5 bases at J, leaving 8 bases unmatched. Random hexamers primed reverse transcription of about 0.5 to 1 ug RNA. The TCR beta CDR3 was amplified by immunoSEQ multiplex PCR across 54 Vbeta, 13 Jbeta. Each CDR3 protein gets one entry after TCRdb re-called the immunoSEQ multiplex PCR reads with MiXCR. The sample carries about 130,000 distinct CDR3 sequences, around 96% recorded once. V gene TRBV12-3 or TRBV12-4 combines with J gene TRBJ2-7, with TRBD1 identical over 9 bases. Source material: CD4+ T cells from PBMCs. This receptor was taken from a human donor in good health. The CDR3 here is CASSFGDRDFHEQYF. DNA of the CDR3: TGTGCCAGCAGTTTTGGGGACAGGGATTTCCACGAGCAGTACTTC.